What follows describes a single T cell receptor (beta chain). CDR3 length: 13 residues. From germline, CDR1 is SGHTA and CDR2 FQGNSA. The V segment lost 5 bases and the J segment 10 bases; nucleotides outside the gene matches: 7. The data stem from a study of T cells in Graves' hyperthyroidism and ophthalmopathy. The investigators amplified TCR beta CDR3 regions from RNA transcripts. The HTBI primer set served for first-round RT-PCR of the TCR CDR3. MiXCR, run by TCRdb on the multiplex PCR reads, gives a single entry per CDR3 protein. The sample carries hundreds of thousands of distinct CDR3 sequences, around 14% recorded once.

This TCR was recovered from a woman between 18 and 30 years old with Graves' hyperthyroidism. The sequencing input was blood. The chain joins TRBV7-2 to TRBJ2-1; 8 positions match TRBD2. The CDR3 here is CASSPISSGEQFF. CDR3 nucleotide sequence: TGTGCCAGCAGCCCTATTTCTAGCGGGGAGCAGTTCTTC.